The sequence of this TCR beta chain was determined in a study of early T cells in non-severe SARS-CoV-2 infection. At the level of the study: Bulk RNA from unsorted whole blood was sequenced; chains were unpaired. Overall study results and limits: Missing private and CD4 specificities, VDJdb matching favored anti-spike CD8 responses.

V lost 4 bases to trimming and J lost 1 base; unmatched junction nucleotides: 7. Germline V gene data show CDR1 as SGHTA and CDR2 as FQGTGA. This CDR3 has 15 residues. Individual cDNA molecules received unique molecular identifiers. MiXCR was run by TCRdb on the 5' RACE reads, yielding one entry per CDR3 protein. The sample comprises approximately 66,000 distinct CDR3 sequences, roughly an eighth of which are singletons, and 4.4% rests with the top ten. There are a few counts of this clonotype. Its antigen is undetermined. This clonotype was sampled from an adult who was a healthcare worker with PCR-confirmed SARS-CoV-2 infection or an uninfected control (not recorded which). Sequencing input: whole blood. The chain recombines TRBV7-3 with TRBJ2-7; 7 positions agree with TRBD1. This chain's CDR3 is CASSYPRQGSYEQYF. DNA for the CDR3: TGTGCCAGCAGCTACCCCCGACAGGGATCCTACGAGCAGTACTTC.